This T cell receptor (beta chain) stems from a study of human T cells and chemical hapten exposure. Study overall: For sensitization, 2% DPC was applied to an approximately 2 cm by approximately 2 cm patch of upper inner arm skin. Variation in per-sample TCR yields came mainly from small pooled library volume differences.

Indicated time point: patch test 1, 2 weeks after DPC sensitization. Stated treatment: therapeutic diphenylcyclopropenone sensitization with weekly scalp DPC. The CDR3 loop spans 14 amino acids. The J segment lost 3 bases and the V segment lost 5 bases, leaving 6 bases of the junction unmatched. Germline CDR1 reads SQVTM; CDR2 reads ANQGSEA. Original data processing: Counting gave a median of around 96,000 TCRs per sample, with values ranging from roughly 20,000 to 700,000. In TCRdb, the RACE reads were re-called with MiXCR into one record per CDR3 protein. TCRdb's processing, not the study's, gives the V and J calls here. Counted here are 150,000 or so distinct CDR3 sequences, more than 12% occurring once; the ten biggest clones make up 1.5% to 2%. This clonotype was seen a few times.

This specimen consisted of whole blood, obtained in connection with sensitization to the hapten diphenylcyclopropenone (DPC). The rearrangement joins TRBV29-1 to TRBJ2-3, with 9 nucleotides matching TRBD2. The sequence was collected from a woman aged 25-40 years with alopecia areata. Some clones in this sample may be carry-over from other donors' samples. CDR3 protein: CSVTTSGKTDTQYF. CDR3 DNA sequence: TGCAGCGTTACGACTAGCGGAAAGACAGATACGCAGTATTTT.